The source of this T cell receptor (beta chain) is a study of shared clonotypes between healthy human individuals. Study overall: CD4 naive and memory got three plates each, CD8 naive two, CD8 memory one.

The input for sorted-subset replicate PCRs was around 200 ng DNA, tens of thousands of T cell genomes. Clones were sequenced by immunoSEQ multiplex PCR, and TCRdb holds only the in-frame ones, with some missing. This sample has approximately 980,000 clones, with 70% to 85% found just once. Of note for this clone: Antigen: not known.

Study conclusions and caveats: Memory subsets generally showed smaller estimated richness than naive subsets did.

Germline V lookup: CDR1 MNHEY, CDR2 SVGAGI. The CDR3 covers 13 residues. V was clipped by 5 bases and J by 5 bases, with 12 bases between them. The sequence was obtained from a man aged 18-30 years in good health. Input material: memory CD4+ T cells sorted from blood. Subset here: CD45RA-negative fraction. The chain uses TRBV6-5 and TRBJ1-2; no definite D call. In nucleotides, the CDR3 is TGTGCCAGCAGTCCTCCGGGAAGGTATGGCTACACCTTC. It translates to CASSPPGRYGYTF.